This record looks at one T cell receptor beta chain sequence and its context. Antigen unknown. This entry is derived from a study of response to subunit inactivated influenza vaccine. Study results and caveats: The authors put forward the suggestion that each seasonal influenza vaccination may bring in only a limited number of new T cells.

The CDR3 contains 15 residues. Germline V gene sequence: CDR1 SGHKS, CDR2 YYEKEE (reference sequence). V lost 1 base to trimming and J lost 2 bases, with 12 bases between them. TCRdb re-called the RT-PCR reads through MiXCR, storing one row per CDR3 protein. Among 550,000 to 600,000 distinct CDR3 sequences listed, about 11% were seen once. This clonotype was obtained from a man in his fifties or sixties who received an inactivated influenza vaccine. The material was PBMCs from blood, obtained on the day of vaccination. The V call is TRBV5-5, the J call TRBJ2-5; weak D call: TRBD2 (5 bases). CDR3 nucleotides: TGTGCCAGCAGCTTGTTCGTACTAGGGCAAGAGACCCAGTACTTC. It yields the protein CASSLFVLGQETQYF.